Following are 19 T cell receptor beta chains from one sample sequenced in a study of T cell clones after liver transplantation. This table comes from immunoSEQ multiplex PCR, and its TCRdb copy is limited to in-frame clones, with some not included. In the table there are tens of thousands of clones, 71% of which are singletons. This specimen was CD4+ T cells from blood, taken before liver transplant. The receptors stem from a human donor who received a liver transplant.

The genes are TRBV29-1 and TRBJ1-3, with 8 bases aligning to TRBD1. V dropped 7 bases and J dropped 1; count of bases not matched to a gene: 6. This CDR3 has 14 amino acids. CDR1 and CDR2 (germline): SQVTM, ANQGSEA. The CDR3 spells CSGTGLGSGNTIYF. As DNA, the CDR3 is TGCAGCGGGACAGGGCTGGGGTCTGGAAACACCATATATTTT.

This chain connects TRBV6-1 to TRBJ2-7, with D tentatively TRBD2 (5 bases). The germline V and J ends were trimmed by 5 bases and 6 bases, with 11 bases remaining between them. The CDR3 covers 12 residues. In germline, CDR1 is MNHNS, CDR2 SASEGT. CDR3 sequence reads: CASSWERREQYF. For the CDR3, the DNA is TGTGCCAGCAGTTGGGAGCGGCGCGAGCAGTACTTC.

There are a few counts of this clone. This chain links TRBV7-9 with TRBJ1-1, with D possibly matching TRBD1 (5 bases). The CDR3 sequence is 15 residues long. Germline CDR1 reads SEHNR; CDR2 reads FQNEAQ (reference sequence). V was shortened by 5 bases and J by 1 base, with 14 bases between the two germline ends. This CDR3 is CASSPHSQGNTEAFF. For the CDR3, the DNA is TGTGCCAGCAGCCCGCACTCCCAGGGGAACACTGAAGCTTTCTTT.

The V gene is TRBV2, the J gene TRBJ1-1; 9 bases fit TRBD1. From germline, CDR1 is SNHLY and CDR2 FYNNEI. Trimming cost V 5 bases and J 8 bases; bases outside gene matches: 9. The CDR3 has 14 amino acids. CDR3 loop: CASSPEMDRGEAFF. CDR3 bases: TGTGCCAGCAGTCCAGAAATGGACAGGGGAGAAGCTTTCTTT.

This clone showed up just once. The chain links TRBV28 to TRBJ1-6; tentative D call: TRBD1 (6 bases). The CDR3 runs 15 residues. Germline lookup yields CDR1 MDHEN and CDR2 SYDVKM. With 6 bases removed from V and 6 bases from J, the gap between germline ends came to 15 bases. DNA of the CDR3: TGTGCCAGCAGAGTGACTGGACAGAGTAATTCACCCCTCCACTTT. Residues: CASRVTGQSNSPLHF.

Only a few counts were recorded for this clone. The chain carries TRBV9 and TRBJ2-2; 7 bases line up with TRBD1. The CDR3 is made up of 16 amino acids. V lost 3 bases, J lost 3 bases, and 8 bases stayed unmatched. Per germline, CDR1 SGDLS and CDR2 YYNGEE. For the CDR3, the DNA is TGTGCCAGCAGCGACCCGGGACAGCCTGACACCGGGGAGCTGTTTTTT. As protein: CASSDPGQPDTGELFF.

Only a few counts were recorded for this clone. This sequence joins TRBV11-2 and TRBJ1-6; TRBD1 agrees at 9 bases. CDR1 SGHAT and CDR2 FQNNGV come from the germline V gene. The CDR3 runs 14 residues. With 6 bases clipped from V and 9 bases from J, the junction kept 6 bases outside the gene matches. The CDR3 region is CASRRQGVGSPLHF. The CDR3 DNA is TGTGCCAGCAGGCGACAGGGGGTTGGTTCACCCCTCCACTTT.

This chain joins TRBV25-1 and TRBJ1-3; 8 bases are a match to TRBD1. This CDR3 region has 17 residues. V lost 6 bases, J lost 2 bases, and 12 bases stayed unmatched. CDR1 is MGHDK and CDR2 is SYGVNS in the germline V gene. The CDR3 region has the DNA TGTGCCAGCAGCAGCCTTTCGGACAGGGAGGCTGGAAACACCATATATTTT. This codes for CASSSLSDREAGNTIYF. Full variable domain (outside the CDR3, taken from reference TRBV25-1 and TRBJ1-3): EADIYQTPRYLVIGTGKKITLECSQTMGHDKMYWYQQDPGMELHLIHYSYGVNSTEKGDLSSESTVSRIRTEHFPLTLESARPSHTSQYLCASSSLSDREAGNTIYFGEGSWLTVV.

The rearrangement joins TRBV7-6 to TRBJ2-1; 12 bases map to TRBD2. The CDR3 extends over 16 amino acids. Losses at the gene ends were 6 bases for V and 0 bases for J; bases not matched to a gene: 3. Germline values: CDR1 SGHVS, CDR2 FNYEAQ. The CDR3 region has the DNA TGTGCCAGCAGGCTAGCGGGGGGGGGCTCCTACAATGAGCAGTTCTTC. The encoded protein is CASRLAGGGSYNEQFF.

This clone has ten or more counts. CDR3 nucleotide sequence: TGTGCCGTACAGAGTAACTATGGCTACACCTTC. Residues: CAVQSNYGYTF. The rearrangement joins TRBV6-6 to TRBJ1-2; D gene uncertain. V was pared by 11 bases and J by 1 base, with 8 bases between. Germline V gene lookup returns CDR1 MNHNY and CDR2 SVGAGI (reference sequence). The CDR3 is 11 amino acids.

This clone was counted ten times or more. The chain is built from TRBV7-3 and TRBJ2-1, with TRBD1 matching over 7 bases. The germline V gene has CDR1 SGHTA and CDR2 FQGTGA. V trimming: 6 bases; J trimming: 12 bases; junction bases outside the gene matches: 8. This CDR3 is 12 amino acids long. This chain's CDR3 is CASRHSRQGQFF. Written as DNA, the CDR3 is TGTGCCAGCAGACACTCCCGACAGGGGCAGTTCTTC. The full variable domain, rest sourced from reference TRBV7-3 and TRBJ2-1, is GAGVSQTPSNKVTEKGKYVELRCDPISGHTALYWYRQSLGQGPEFLIYFQGTGAADDSGLPNDRFFAVRPEGSVSTLKIQRTERGDSAVYLCASRHSRQGQFFGPGTRLTVL.

The chain joins TRBV30 to TRBJ1-3; 7 bases are shared with TRBD1. J gave up 0 bases and V 2 bases, and 4 bases lay outside the gene matches. This CDR3 spans 15 amino acids. Germline CDR1 is GTSNPN and CDR2 is SVGIG (reference sequence). The CDR3 DNA sequence: TGTGCCTGGAGTTTCAGGACAGGCTCTGGAAACACCATATATTTT. Protein: CAWSFRTGSGNTIYF.

This clone was counted many times. The chain uses TRBV4-1 and TRBJ1-3; TRBD1 is a possible D gene (5 bases). With 1 base removed from V and 6 bases from J, the gap between germline ends came to 16 bases. CDR1 and CDR2 from the germline V gene are MGHRA and YSYEKL. This CDR3 spans 16 amino acids. The CDR3 nucleotides are TGCGCCAGCAGCCAAGGTCAGCCGGTGGGGCAAAACACCATATATTTT. It is translated as CASSQGQPVGQNTIYF.

The genes are TRBV5-1 and TRBJ1-1; D is unclear. Germline assignment: CDR1 SGHRS and CDR2 YFSETQ. This CDR3 is built from 12 residues. V lost 1 base to trimming and J lost 7 bases, with 8 bases between them. DNA for the CDR3: TGCGCCAGCAGCTTGAGCGGGGTTGAAGCTTTCTTT. As protein: CASSLSGVEAFF.

The V call is TRBV30, the J call TRBJ1-2; D is unclear. Between the trimmed V and J ends, which lost 7 bases and 9 bases, there was a span of 18 bases. Germline V gene lookup returns CDR1 GTSNPN and CDR2 SVGIG (reference sequence). This CDR3 spans 12 amino acids. In DNA, the CDR3 is TGTGCCTCCCCGGCGGATTTCTTGAGCTACACCTTC. The encoded protein is CASPADFLSYTF.

In its sample, this clone was seen a few times. V and J are TRBV7-9 and TRBJ2-2; possible D gene TRBD1, 6 bases. The V end was cut by 6 bases, the J end by 7 bases, with 15 bases between. Per the germline V gene, CDR1 is SEHNR and CDR2 is FQNEAQ (reference sequence). This CDR3 region has 14 residues. The CDR3 sequence is CASRRTEGDGELFF. The CDR3 bases are TGTGCCAGCAGAAGGACAGAGGGTGACGGGGAGCTGTTTTTT.

This rearrangement joins TRBV18 to TRBJ1-2; 10 bases line up with TRBD1. Losses at the gene ends were 1 base for V and 6 bases for J; bases not matched to a gene: 5. This CDR3 comprises 15 residues. The germline V gene has CDR1 KGHSH and CDR2 LQKENI. CDR3 sequence (DNA): TGTGCCAGCTCACCACGTGACAGGGGGCTAGATGGCTACACCTTC. Translation gives CASSPRDRGLDGYTF.

The table lists this clone with a count of one. The V gene is TRBV5-1, the J gene TRBJ1-4; possibly TRBD1 for D (5 bases). Germline V lookup: CDR1 SGHRS, CDR2 YFSETQ. The CDR3 has 14 amino acids. V lost 2 bases and J 7 bases, leaving 12 bases between the germline ends. As DNA, the CDR3 is TGCGCCAGCAGCTTAGGACAAAAGGGTGAAAAACTGTTTTTT. Translated, it gives CASSLGQKGEKLFF.

V usage is TRBV7-7 and J usage is TRBJ2-7, with a tentative D call TRBD2 (6 bases). CDR1 SSHAT and CDR2 FNYEAQ come from the germline V gene (reference sequence). The CDR3 is made up of 14 amino acids. The V end was cut by 3 bases, the J end by 0 bases, with 9 bases between. CDR3 in DNA: TGTGCCAGCAGCTTGGATAGCGGCTCCTACGAGCAGTACTTC. Encoded protein: CASSLDSGSYEQYF.